The rows below give T cell receptor beta chains drawn from one sample of a study of Ad26.COV2.S vaccination and SARS-CoV-2 variants. The repertoire was sequenced with immunoSEQ multiplex PCR; TCRdb's copy has only in-frame clones and lacks some. The sample consists of some 340,000 clones, around four fifths of them appearing once. Sequencing was performed on peripheral blood, taken in a trial of Ad26.COV2.S vaccine versus placebo. These TCRs come from a person aged 18 to 65 who received the Ad26.COV2.S COVID-19 vaccine or a placebo. Each CDR3 is given with its conserved first and last residue. A D gene is named only where the DNA matches it firmly. Part of the rows lack a size; the others show once, few, many or a class for expanded clones.

clone_size: .
d_call: TRBD1
j_call: TRBJ2-7
v_call: TRBV28
cdr3_length: 14
cdr3_aa: CASSPMGQAYEQYF
cdr3_nt: TGTGCCAGCAGTCCAATGGGACAGGCCTACGAGCAGTACTTC

clone_size: .
d_call: TRBD2
j_call: TRBJ2-1
v_call: TRBV3-1/TRBV3-2
cdr3_length: 17
cdr3_aa: CASSQEKAGVFYNEQFF
cdr3_nt: TGTGCCAGCAGCCAAGAGAAAGCGGGGGTCTTCTACAATGAGCAGTTCTTC

clone_size: once
d_call: TRBD1
j_call: TRBJ1-2
v_call: TRBV28
cdr3_length: 13
cdr3_aa: CASSQNRGYGYTF
cdr3_nt: TGTGCCAGCAGTCAAAACAGGGGCTATGGCTACACCTTC

clone_size: once
d_call: TRBD1
j_call: TRBJ1-2
v_call: TRBV2
cdr3_length: 11
cdr3_aa: CASSGDRGYTF
cdr3_nt: TGTGCCAGCAGTGGGGACAGGGGCTACACCTTC

clone_size: .
d_call: TRBD1
j_call: TRBJ2-2
v_call: TRBV7-9
cdr3_length: 17
cdr3_aa: CASSLGQAYTNTGELFF
cdr3_nt: TGTGCCAGCAGCCTGGGACAGGCCTATACGAACACCGGGGAGCTGTTTTTT

clone_size: .
d_call: .
j_call: TRBJ2-6
v_call: TRBV7-8
cdr3_length: 15
cdr3_aa: CASSLWQSGANVLTF
cdr3_nt: TGTGCCAGCAGCTTATGGCAATCTGGGGCCAACGTCCTGACTTTC

clone_size: .
d_call: .
j_call: TRBJ1-2
v_call: TRBV27
cdr3_length: 13
cdr3_aa: CASSLRWDYGYTF
cdr3_nt: TGTGCCAGCAGTTTGAGATGGGACTATGGCTACACCTTC

clone_size: .
d_call: .
j_call: TRBJ1-2
v_call: TRBV7-2
cdr3_length: 15
cdr3_aa: CASSLGTQGLYGYTF
cdr3_nt: TGTGCCAGCAGCTTAGGCACCCAGGGACTATATGGCTACACCTTC

clone_size: .
d_call: TRBD2
j_call: TRBJ2-1
v_call: TRBV4-1
cdr3_length: 18
cdr3_aa: CASSQDGGRLAPYNEQFF
cdr3_nt: TGCGCCAGCAGCCAAGATGGGGGCCGACTAGCGCCTTACAATGAGCAGTTCTTC

clone_size: .
d_call: .
j_call: TRBJ1-6
v_call: TRBV6-5
cdr3_length: 12
cdr3_aa: CASRPGDSPLHF
cdr3_nt: TGTGCCAGCAGGCCAGGGGATTCACCCCTCCACTTT

clone_size: once
d_call: TRBD1
j_call: TRBJ2-2
v_call: TRBV10-2
cdr3_length: 14
cdr3_aa: CASGSQGAGGELFF
cdr3_nt: TGCGCCAGCGGGTCCCAGGGGGCGGGCGGGGAGCTGTTTTTT

clone_size: .
d_call: TRBD1
j_call: TRBJ1-4
v_call: TRBV6-1
cdr3_length: 16
cdr3_aa: CASSEKPGTGDEKLFF
cdr3_nt: TGTGCCAGCAGTGAAAAGCCCGGGACAGGGGATGAAAAACTGTTTTTT

clone_size: few
d_call: .
j_call: TRBJ2-2
v_call: TRBV28
cdr3_length: 15
cdr3_aa: CASSWGTDRTGELFF
cdr3_nt: TGTGCCAGCAGTTGGGGCACAGACAGGACCGGGGAGCTGTTTTTT

clone_size: few
d_call: .
j_call: TRBJ1-3
v_call: TRBV19
cdr3_length: 15
cdr3_aa: CASSRPGISGNTIYF
cdr3_nt: TGTGCCAGTAGTCGTCCAGGGATTTCTGGAAACACCATATATTTT

clone_size: .
d_call: TRBD2
j_call: TRBJ2-1
v_call: TRBV4-1
cdr3_length: 20
cdr3_aa: CASSQGQQGYLPAGGNEQFF
cdr3_nt: TGCGCCAGCAGCCAAGGTCAACAGGGTTATTTACCAGCGGGGGGAAATGAGCAGTTCTTC

clone_size: .
d_call: .
j_call: TRBJ1-5
v_call: TRBV28
cdr3_length: 16
cdr3_aa: CASRWGGARDRQPQHF
cdr3_nt: TGTGCCAGCAGATGGGGAGGGGCACGGGACCGTCAGCCCCAGCATTTT

clone_size: .
d_call: TRBD1
j_call: TRBJ1-2
v_call: TRBV9
cdr3_length: 15
cdr3_aa: CASTAARTGDYGYTF
cdr3_nt: TGTGCCAGCACAGCAGCCAGGACAGGTGACTATGGCTACACCTTC

clone_size: .
d_call: .
j_call: TRBJ2-4
v_call: TRBV28
cdr3_length: 17
cdr3_aa: CASSPPTGSLAKNIQYF
cdr3_nt: TGTGCCAGCAGTCCACCGACGGGCAGCCTAGCCAAAAACATTCAGTACTTC

clone_size: .
d_call: TRBD2
j_call: TRBJ2-5
v_call: TRBV2
cdr3_length: 15
cdr3_aa: CASRPTSGVPETQYF
cdr3_nt: TGTGCCAGCAGACCGACTAGCGGGGTCCCGGAGACCCAGTACTTC

clone_size: .
d_call: .
j_call: TRBJ2-1
v_call: TRBV24-1
cdr3_length: 15
cdr3_aa: CATSDLRSTYNEQFF
cdr3_nt: TGTGCCACCAGTGATTTGCGGTCCACCTACAATGAGCAGTTCTTC

clone_size: .
d_call: .
j_call: TRBJ2-5
v_call: TRBV20-1
cdr3_length: 14
cdr3_aa: CSASGYISGETQYF
cdr3_nt: TGCAGTGCTAGTGGCTACATTAGTGGAGAGACCCAGTACTTC

clone_size: .
d_call: TRBD2
j_call: TRBJ2-3
v_call: TRBV5-1
cdr3_length: 15
cdr3_aa: CASSPGTSSSDTQYF
cdr3_nt: TGCGCCAGCAGCCCAGGGACTAGTTCGTCAGATACGCAGTATTTT

clone_size: .
d_call: TRBD2
j_call: TRBJ2-3
v_call: TRBV18
cdr3_length: 14
cdr3_aa: CASSELAETDTQYF
cdr3_nt: TGTGCCAGCTCAGAGCTAGCGGAAACAGATACGCAGTATTTT

clone_size: few
d_call: .
j_call: TRBJ1-1
v_call: TRBV5-4
cdr3_length: 16
cdr3_aa: CASSLGSPGGNTEAFF
cdr3_nt: TGTGCCAGCAGCTTGGGGAGCCCGGGGGGGAACACTGAAGCTTTCTTT